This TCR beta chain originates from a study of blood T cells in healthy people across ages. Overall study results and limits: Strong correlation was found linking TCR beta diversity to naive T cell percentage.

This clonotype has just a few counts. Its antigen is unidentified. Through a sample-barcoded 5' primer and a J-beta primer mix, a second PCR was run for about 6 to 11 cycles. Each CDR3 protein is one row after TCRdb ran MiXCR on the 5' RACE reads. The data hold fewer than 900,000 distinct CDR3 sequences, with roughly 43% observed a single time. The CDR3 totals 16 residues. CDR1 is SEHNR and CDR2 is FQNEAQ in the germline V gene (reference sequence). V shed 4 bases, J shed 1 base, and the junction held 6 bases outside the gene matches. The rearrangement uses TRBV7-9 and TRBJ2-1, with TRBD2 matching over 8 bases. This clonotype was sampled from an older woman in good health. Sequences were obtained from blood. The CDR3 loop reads CASSYGGGISYNEQFF. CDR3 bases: TGTGCCAGCAGCTACGGCGGGGGGATTTCCTACAATGAGCAGTTCTTC.